Presented here are 4 T cell receptor beta chains from one specimen sequenced in a study of T-cell reconstitution after alpha-beta-depleted transplantation in children. A library of TCRbeta sequences, prepared with unique molecular identifiers, was generated. MiXCR, run by TCRdb on the PCR reads, gives a single entry per CDR3 protein. The sample lists 90,000 to 95,000 distinct CDR3 sequences; 9% to 15% were seen once. Here the sequenced sample was PBMCs from the stem cell graft donor, taken from the stem cell graft. These receptors were taken from a human donor who donated a stem cell graft to a child with inherited bone marrow failure.

V is TRBV18 and J is TRBJ2-2; 11 bases map to TRBD2. Trimming at V came to 5 bases and at J to 0 bases, leaving 11 bases not matched to a gene. Germline V gene sequence: CDR1 KGHSH, CDR2 LQKENI. This CDR3 region has 19 residues. As DNA, the CDR3 is TGTGCCAGCTCATTCTTACCCCCGGGACTAGCGGCGAACACCGGGGAGCTGTTTTTT. Residues: CASSFLPPGLAANTGELFF.

This clonotype was seen many times. The chain has TRBV28 and TRBJ1-2; D is uncertain. V was cut by 1 base and J by 8 bases, with 11 bases left in between. The CDR3 totals 13 residues. Germline lookup yields CDR1 MDHEN and CDR2 SYDVKM. Here the CDR3 reads CASSLFAAGGYTF. The CDR3 DNA reads as TGTGCCAGCAGTTTATTCGCAGCGGGGGGCTACACCTTC.

This clonotype was seen at least ten times. The chain employs TRBV28 and TRBJ2-6, with D hard to call. The CDR3 totals 17 residues. Per the germline V gene, CDR1 is MDHEN and CDR2 is SYDVKM. V was clipped by 7 bases and J by 2 bases, with 18 bases between them. In DNA, the CDR3 is TGTGCCAGCAACCACTCACCTGGCAGGCCTGGGGCCAACGTCCTGACTTTC. Amino acid sequence: CASNHSPGRPGANVLTF.

This clonotype came up many times. The chain carries TRBV29-1 and TRBJ2-3, with D perhaps TRBD2 (5 bases). Trimming stripped 4 bases from V and 2 bases from J, with 16 bases between. The germline CDR1 and CDR2 sequences are SQVTM and ANQGSEA. The CDR3 has 15 amino acids. CDR3 nucleotides: TGCAGCGTTGCCGAGGAGGCCACAATCACAGATACGCAGTATTTT. Amino acids: CSVAEEATITDTQYF.